This T cell receptor beta chain was observed in a study of OX40 agonist ivuxolimab in advanced cancers. Looking at the study overall: Enrollees could have had prior anti-PD-1, anti-PD-L1 or anti-CTLA-4 therapy, which about 42% had received. Study-wide findings and caveats: Clonal expansion was among the lowest in partial responders at 0.1-3.0 mg/kg, especially CD8+. In general, CD8+ T cells held more expanded clones than CD4+ did, on average. Nonresponders, in some cases, also had low normalized T-cell clonal expansion.

There are 15 residues in the CDR3. Deletions cut 8 bases from V and 0 bases from J, with 16 bases between. Germline V gene sequence: CDR1 SEHNR, CDR2 FQNEAQ (reference sequence). Concerning this clone itself: The antigen remains undetermined.

Libraries were prepared by immunoSEQ multiplex PCR; TCRdb keeps only in-frame clonotypes and omits some of them. The sample holds tens of thousands of clones, roughly 86% seen once. The receptor was derived from an adult with an advanced solid tumor such as melanoma, head and neck, liver or kidney cancer. The chain joins TRBV7-9 to TRBJ1-1; possible D gene TRBD1, 5 bases. Sequenced here: CD4+ or CD8+ T cells sorted from blood, sampled in a trial of the OX40 agonist ivuxolimab. In nucleotides, the CDR3 is TGTGCCAGCGCTTTTAATATGGGGGTGAACACTGAAGCTTTCTTT. It yields the protein CASAFNMGVNTEAFF.